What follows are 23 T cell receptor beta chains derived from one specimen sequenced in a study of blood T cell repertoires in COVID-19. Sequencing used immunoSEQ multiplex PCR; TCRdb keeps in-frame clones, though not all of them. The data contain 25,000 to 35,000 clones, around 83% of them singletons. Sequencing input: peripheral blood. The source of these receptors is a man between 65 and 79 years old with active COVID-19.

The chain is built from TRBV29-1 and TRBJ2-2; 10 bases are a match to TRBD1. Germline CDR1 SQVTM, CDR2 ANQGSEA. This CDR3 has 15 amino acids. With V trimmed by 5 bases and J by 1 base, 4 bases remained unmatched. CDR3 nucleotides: TGCAGCGTTACCGGACAGGGGGGGAACACCGGGGAGCTGTTTTTT. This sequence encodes CSVTGQGGNTGELFF.

The CDR3 bases are TGTGCCACCACCCCGGGTGGGGGCCTACGAGGGCAGTACTTC. Translation gives CATTPGGGLRGQYF. The genes are TRBV11-2 and TRBJ2-7, with D perhaps TRBD1 (6 bases). CDR1 SGHAT and CDR2 FQNNGV come from the germline V gene. The V end was cut by 10 bases, the J end by 9 bases, with 25 bases between. The CDR3 sequence is 14 residues long.

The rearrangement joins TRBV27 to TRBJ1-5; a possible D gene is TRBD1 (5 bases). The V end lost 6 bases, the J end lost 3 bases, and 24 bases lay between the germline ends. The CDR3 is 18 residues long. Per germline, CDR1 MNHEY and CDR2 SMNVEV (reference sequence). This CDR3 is CASSHRSGGGYINQPQHF. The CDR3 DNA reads TGTGCCAGCAGCCATAGGTCCGGCGGGGGATATATCAATCAGCCCCAGCATTTT.

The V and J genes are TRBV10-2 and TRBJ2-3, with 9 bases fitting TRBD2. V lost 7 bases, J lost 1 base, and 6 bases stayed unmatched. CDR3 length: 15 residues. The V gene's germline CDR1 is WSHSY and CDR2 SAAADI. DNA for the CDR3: TGCGCCAGCACCATGACTAGCGGTCGCACAGATACGCAGTATTTT. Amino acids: CASTMTSGRTDTQYF.

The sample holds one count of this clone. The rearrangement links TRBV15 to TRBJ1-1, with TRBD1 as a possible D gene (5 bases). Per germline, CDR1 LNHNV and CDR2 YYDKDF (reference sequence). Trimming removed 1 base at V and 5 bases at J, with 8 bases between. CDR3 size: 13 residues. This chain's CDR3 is CATSRVGGTEAFF. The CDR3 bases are TGTGCCACCAGCAGAGTTGGGGGGACTGAAGCTTTCTTT.

The CDR3 coding sequence is TGTGCCAGCAGTACTACAGGGGGCCGCGCAGATACGCAGTATTTT. Translation: CASSTTGGRADTQYF. The rearrangement uses TRBV28 and TRBJ2-3, with 9 positions matching TRBD1. This CDR3 is 15 amino acids long. Germline V CDR1 and CDR2: MDHEN, SYDVKM. V dropped 5 bases and J dropped 4; count of bases not matched to a gene: 7. Looking up the rest from reference TRBV28 and TRBJ2-3 gives the full variable domain: DVKVTQSSRYLVKRTGEKVFLECVQDMDHENMFWYRQDPGLGLRLIYFSYDVKMKEKGDIPEGYSVSREKKERFSLILESASTNQTSMYLCASSTTGGRADTQYFGPGTRLTVL.

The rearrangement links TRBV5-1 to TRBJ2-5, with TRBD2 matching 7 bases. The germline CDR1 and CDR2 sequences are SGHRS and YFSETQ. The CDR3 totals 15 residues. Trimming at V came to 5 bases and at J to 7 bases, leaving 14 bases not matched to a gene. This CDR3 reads CASSPGLPDAGTQYF. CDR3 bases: TGCGCCAGCAGTCCGGGACTACCCGACGCCGGGACCCAGTACTTC.

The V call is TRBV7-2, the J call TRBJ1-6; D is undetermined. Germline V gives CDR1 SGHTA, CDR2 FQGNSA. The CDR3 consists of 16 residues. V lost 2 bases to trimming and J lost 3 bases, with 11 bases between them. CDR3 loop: CASSLRPQVYNSPLHF. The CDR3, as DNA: TGTGCCAGCAGCTTACGCCCTCAGGTCTATAATTCACCCCTCCACTTT.

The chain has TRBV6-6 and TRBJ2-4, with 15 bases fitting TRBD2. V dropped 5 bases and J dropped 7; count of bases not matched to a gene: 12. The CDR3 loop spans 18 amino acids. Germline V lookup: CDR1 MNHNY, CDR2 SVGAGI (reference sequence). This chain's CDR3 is CASSRTSGGAGGANIQYF. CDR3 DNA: TGTGCCAGCAGTCGGACTAGCGGGGGGGCCGGAGGTGCGAACATTCAGTACTTC.

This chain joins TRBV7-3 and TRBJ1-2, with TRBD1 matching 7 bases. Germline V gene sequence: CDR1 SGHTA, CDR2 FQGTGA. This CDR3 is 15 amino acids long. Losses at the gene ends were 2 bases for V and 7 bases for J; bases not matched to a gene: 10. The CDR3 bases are TGTGCCAGCAGCTTACAGGCAGGGGGTGAAAGTGGCTACACCTTC. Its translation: CASSLQAGGESGYTF.

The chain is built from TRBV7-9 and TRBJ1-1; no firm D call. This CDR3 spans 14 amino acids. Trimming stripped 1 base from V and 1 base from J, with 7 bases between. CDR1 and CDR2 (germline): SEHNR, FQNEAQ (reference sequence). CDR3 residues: CASSLDSPNTEAFF. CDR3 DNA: TGTGCCAGCAGCTTAGACAGTCCGAACACTGAAGCTTTCTTT. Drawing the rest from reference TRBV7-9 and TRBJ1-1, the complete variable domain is DTGVSQNPRHKITKRGQNVTFRCDPISEHNRLYWYRQTLGQGPEFLTYFQNEAQLEKSRLLSDRFSAERPKGSFSTLEIQRTEQGDSAMYLCASSLDSPNTEAFFGQGTRLTVV.

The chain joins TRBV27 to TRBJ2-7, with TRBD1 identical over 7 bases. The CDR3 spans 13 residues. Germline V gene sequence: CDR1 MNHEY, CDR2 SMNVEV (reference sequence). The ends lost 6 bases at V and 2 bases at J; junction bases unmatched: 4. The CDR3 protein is CASSYRGAYEQYF. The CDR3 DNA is TGTGCCAGCAGCTACAGGGGCGCCTACGAGCAGTACTTC.

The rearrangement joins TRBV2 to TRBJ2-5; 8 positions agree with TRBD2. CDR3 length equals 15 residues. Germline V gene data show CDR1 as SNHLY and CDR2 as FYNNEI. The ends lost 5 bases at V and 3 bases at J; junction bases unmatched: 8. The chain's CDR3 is CASSLPTSVKETQYF. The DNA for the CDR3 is TGTGCCAGCAGTCTTCCGACTAGCGTGAAAGAGACCCAGTACTTC.

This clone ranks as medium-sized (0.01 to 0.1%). In DNA form, the CDR3 reads TGTGCCAGCAGTTTTGGAGGGAATTCACCCCTCCACTTT. The encoded protein is CASSFGGNSPLHF. V is TRBV27 and J is TRBJ1-6; the D is unclear. This CDR3 contains 13 residues. Germline loops: CDR1 MNHEY, CDR2 SMNVEV (reference sequence). The V end was cut by 3 bases, the J end by 7 bases, with 7 bases between.

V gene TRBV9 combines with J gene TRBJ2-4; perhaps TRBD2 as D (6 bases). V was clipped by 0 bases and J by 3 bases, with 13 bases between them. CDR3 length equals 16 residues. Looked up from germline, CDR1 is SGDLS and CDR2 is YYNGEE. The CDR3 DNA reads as TGTGCCAGCAGCGTAGGGAGGGACGCACTCAAAAACATTCAGTACTTC. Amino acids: CASSVGRDALKNIQYF.

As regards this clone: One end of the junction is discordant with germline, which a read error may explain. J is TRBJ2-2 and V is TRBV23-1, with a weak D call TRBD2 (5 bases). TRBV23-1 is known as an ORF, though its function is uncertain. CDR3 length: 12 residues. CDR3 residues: CASKLGSRGAVF. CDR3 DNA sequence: TGCGCCAGCAAATTGGGGTCCCGGGGAGCTGTTTTT.

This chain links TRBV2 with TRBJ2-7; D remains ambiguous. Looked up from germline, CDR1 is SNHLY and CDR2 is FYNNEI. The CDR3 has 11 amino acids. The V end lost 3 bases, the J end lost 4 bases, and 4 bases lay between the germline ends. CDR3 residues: CASSDGYEQYF. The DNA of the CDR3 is TGTGCCAGCAGTGACGGGTACGAGCAGTACTTC.

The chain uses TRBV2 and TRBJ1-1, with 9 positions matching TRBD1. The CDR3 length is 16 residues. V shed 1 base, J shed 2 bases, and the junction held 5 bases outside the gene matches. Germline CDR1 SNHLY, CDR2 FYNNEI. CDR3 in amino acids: CASSEGTGDGNTEAFF. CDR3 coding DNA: TGTGCCAGCAGTGAAGGGACAGGGGACGGCAACACTGAAGCTTTCTTT.

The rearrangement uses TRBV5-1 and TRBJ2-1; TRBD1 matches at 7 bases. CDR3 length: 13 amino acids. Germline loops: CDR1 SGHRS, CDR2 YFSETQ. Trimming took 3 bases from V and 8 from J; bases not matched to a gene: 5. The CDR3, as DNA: TGCGCCAGCAGCTCCCAGGGGGTCGATGAGCAGTTCTTC. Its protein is CASSSQGVDEQFF.

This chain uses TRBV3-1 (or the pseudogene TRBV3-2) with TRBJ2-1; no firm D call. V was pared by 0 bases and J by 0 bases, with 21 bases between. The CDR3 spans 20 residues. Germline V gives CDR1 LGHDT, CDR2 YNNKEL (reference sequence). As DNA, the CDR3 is TGTGCCAGCAGCCAAGATCTTGCTTCACCAACTGTAGCCTCCTACAATGAGCAGTTCTTC. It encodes CASSQDLASPTVASYNEQFF.

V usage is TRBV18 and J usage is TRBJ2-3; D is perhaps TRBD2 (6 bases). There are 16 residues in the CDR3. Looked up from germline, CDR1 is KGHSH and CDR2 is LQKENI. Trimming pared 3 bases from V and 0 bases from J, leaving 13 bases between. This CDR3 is CASSPYSSGSTDTQYF. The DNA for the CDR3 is TGTGCCAGCTCACCGTATAGTAGCGGAAGCACAGATACGCAGTATTTT.

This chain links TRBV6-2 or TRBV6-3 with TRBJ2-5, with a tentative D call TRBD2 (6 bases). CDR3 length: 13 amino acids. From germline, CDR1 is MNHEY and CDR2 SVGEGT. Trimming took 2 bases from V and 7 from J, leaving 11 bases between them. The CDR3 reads CASSYAGKGTQYF. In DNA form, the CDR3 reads TGTGCCAGCAGTTACGCGGGGAAGGGGACCCAGTACTTC.

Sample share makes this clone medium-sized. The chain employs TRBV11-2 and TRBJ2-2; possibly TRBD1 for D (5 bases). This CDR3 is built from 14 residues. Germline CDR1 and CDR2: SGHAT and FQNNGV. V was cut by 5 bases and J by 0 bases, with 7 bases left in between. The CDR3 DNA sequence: TGTGCCAGCAGCCGGACAACGAACACCGGGGAGCTGTTTTTT. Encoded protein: CASSRTTNTGELFF.